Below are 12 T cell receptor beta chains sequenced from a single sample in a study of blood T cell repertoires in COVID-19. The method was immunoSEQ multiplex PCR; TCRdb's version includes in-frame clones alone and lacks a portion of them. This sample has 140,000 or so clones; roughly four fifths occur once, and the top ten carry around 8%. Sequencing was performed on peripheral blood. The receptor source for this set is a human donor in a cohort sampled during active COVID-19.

The CDR3 loop is CASRRGTTYEQYF. CDR3 DNA sequence: TGTGCCAGCAGACGCGGGACTACCTACGAGCAGTACTTC. The V and J genes are TRBV5-4 and TRBJ2-7, with 7 bases fitting TRBD2. CDR1 and CDR2 (germline): SGHNT, YYREEE (reference sequence). CDR3 length: 13 residues. V shed 5 bases and J 2 bases; nucleotides not matched to a gene: 4. Variable domain in full (rest from reference TRBV5-4 and TRBJ2-7): ETGVTQSPTHLIKTRGQQVTLRCSSQSGHNTVSWYQQALGQGPQFIFQYYREEENGRGNFPPRFSGLQFPNYSSELNVNALELDDSALYLCASRRGTTYEQYFGPGTRLTVT.

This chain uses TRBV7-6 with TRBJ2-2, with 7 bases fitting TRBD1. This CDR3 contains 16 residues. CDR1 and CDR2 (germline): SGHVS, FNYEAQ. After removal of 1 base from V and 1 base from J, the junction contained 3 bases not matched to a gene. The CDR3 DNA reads TGTGCCAGCAGCTTAGTTCCAGGGGGGAACACCGGGGAGCTGTTTTTT. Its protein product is CASSLVPGGNTGELFF.

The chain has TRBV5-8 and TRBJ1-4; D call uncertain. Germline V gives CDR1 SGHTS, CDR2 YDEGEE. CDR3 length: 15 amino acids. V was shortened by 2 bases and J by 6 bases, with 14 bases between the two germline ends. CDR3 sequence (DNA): TGTGCCAGCAGCTTTACGTCGGGTCGGGATGAAAAACTGTTTTTT. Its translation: CASSFTSGRDEKLFF.

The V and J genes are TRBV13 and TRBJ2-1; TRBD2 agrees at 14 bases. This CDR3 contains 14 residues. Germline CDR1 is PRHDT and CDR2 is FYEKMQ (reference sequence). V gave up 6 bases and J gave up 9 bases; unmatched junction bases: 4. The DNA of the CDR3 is TGTGCCAGCAGGGGACTAGCGGGGGCGGTTGAGCAGTTCTTC. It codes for CASRGLAGAVEQFF. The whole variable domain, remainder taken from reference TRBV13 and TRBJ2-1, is AAGVIQSPRHLIKEKRETATLKCYPIPRHDTVYWYQQGPGQDPQFLISFYEKMQSDKGSIPDRFSAQQFSDYHSELNMSSLELGDSALYFCASRGLAGAVEQFFGPGTRLTVL.

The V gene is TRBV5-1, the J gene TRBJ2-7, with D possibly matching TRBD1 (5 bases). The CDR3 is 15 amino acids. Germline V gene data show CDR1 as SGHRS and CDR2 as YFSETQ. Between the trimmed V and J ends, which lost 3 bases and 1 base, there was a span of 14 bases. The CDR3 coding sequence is TGCGCCAGCAGCTCCCTCCAGGGTAGGTCCTACGAGCAGTACTTC. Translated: CASSSLQGRSYEQYF.

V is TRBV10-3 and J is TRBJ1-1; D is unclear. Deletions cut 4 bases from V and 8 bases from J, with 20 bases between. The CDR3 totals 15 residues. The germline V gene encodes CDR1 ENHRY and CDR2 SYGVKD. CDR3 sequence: CAISATEGMWGEAFF. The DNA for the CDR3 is TGTGCCATCAGTGCTACGGAGGGAATGTGGGGAGAAGCTTTCTTT.

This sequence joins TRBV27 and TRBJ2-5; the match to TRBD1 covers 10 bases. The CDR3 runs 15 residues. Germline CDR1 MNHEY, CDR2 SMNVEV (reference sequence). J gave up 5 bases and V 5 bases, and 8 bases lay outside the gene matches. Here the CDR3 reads CASSKTGGWEETQYF. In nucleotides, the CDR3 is TGTGCCAGCAGTAAGACAGGGGGCTGGGAGGAGACCCAGTACTTC.

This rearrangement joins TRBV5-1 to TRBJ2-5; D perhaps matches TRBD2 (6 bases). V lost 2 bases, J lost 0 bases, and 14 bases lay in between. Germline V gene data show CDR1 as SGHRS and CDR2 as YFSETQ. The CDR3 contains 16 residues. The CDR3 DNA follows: TGCGCCAGCAGCTTCCTTAGTAGCGGATACCAAGAGACCCAGTACTTC. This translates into CASSFLSSGYQETQYF.

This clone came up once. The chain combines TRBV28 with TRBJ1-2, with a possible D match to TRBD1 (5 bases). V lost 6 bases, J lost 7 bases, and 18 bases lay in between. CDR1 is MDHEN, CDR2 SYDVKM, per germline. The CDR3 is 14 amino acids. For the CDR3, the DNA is TGTGCCAGCAGGACACAAGGGAGGGGTTTTGGCTACACCTTC. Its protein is CASRTQGRGFGYTF.

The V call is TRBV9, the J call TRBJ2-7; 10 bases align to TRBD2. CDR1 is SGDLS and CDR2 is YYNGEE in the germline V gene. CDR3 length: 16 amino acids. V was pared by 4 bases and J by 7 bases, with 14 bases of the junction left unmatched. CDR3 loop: CASSPRGSGGKGEQYF. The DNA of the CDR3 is TGTGCCAGCAGCCCCCGGGGTAGCGGGGGGAAAGGAGAGCAGTACTTC.

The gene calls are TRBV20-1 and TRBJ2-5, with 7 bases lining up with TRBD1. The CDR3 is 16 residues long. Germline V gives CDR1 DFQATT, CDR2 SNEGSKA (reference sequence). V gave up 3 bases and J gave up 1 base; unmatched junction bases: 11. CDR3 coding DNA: TGCAGTGCTAGTGACGGACAGGACCCTGCCCAAGAGACCCAGTACTTC. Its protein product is CSASDGQDPAQETQYF.

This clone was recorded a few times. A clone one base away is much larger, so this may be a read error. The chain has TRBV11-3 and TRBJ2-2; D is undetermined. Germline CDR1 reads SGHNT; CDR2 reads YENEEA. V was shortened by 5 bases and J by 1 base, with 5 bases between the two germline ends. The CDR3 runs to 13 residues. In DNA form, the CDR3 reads TGTGCCAGCAGCCATAGGAACACCGGGGAGCTGTTTTTT. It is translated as CASSHRNTGELFF.